These T cell receptor beta chains were read from a single sample in a study of CD8+ T cells in alopecia areata. Sequencing used immunoSEQ multiplex PCR; TCRdb keeps in-frame clones, though not all of them. The data hold about 160,000 clones, with approximately 57% observed a single time. Material: CD4+ T cells sorted from blood, obtained at week 24, from a patient treated with tofacitinib. These TCRs come from a human donor with alopecia areata. CDR3s include the opening cysteine and the closing phenylalanine or tryptophan. Each record gives: V gene, clone size, J gene, D gene, CDR3 protein, CDR3 DNA. D genes are given only for firm matches. Some rows have no size entry. The others give once, few or many, or a class for an expanded clone.

V: TRBV5-4; size: .; J: TRBJ2-2; D: TRBD1; CDR3: CASSDRGQGYTGELFF; DNA: TGTGCCAGCAGCGATCGGGGACAGGGGTACACCGGGGAGCTGTTTTTT
V: TRBV6-6; size: .; J: TRBJ2-7; D: .; CDR3: CASSERSEQYF; DNA: TGTGCCAGCAGCGAGAGGTCCGAGCAGTACTTC
V: TRBV11-2; size: .; J: TRBJ2-2; D: .; CDR3: CASSLVGSGTGELFF; DNA: TGTGCCAGCAGCTTAGTGGGGTCAGGCACCGGGGAGCTGTTTTTT
V: TRBV27; size: .; J: TRBJ2-7; D: .; CDR3: CASSDSRPPYEQYF; DNA: TGTGCCAGCAGTGACTCCCGTCCTCCCTACGAGCAGTACTTC
V: TRBV4-1; size: few; J: TRBJ2-1; D: .; CDR3: CASSQAGPPPIF; DNA: TGCGCCAGCAGCCAAGCTGGACCACCACCTATCTTC
V: TRBV10-3; size: .; J: TRBJ2-5; D: .; CDR3: CAIRPTEQETQYF; DNA: TGTGCCATCCGCCCTACTGAACAAGAGACCCAGTACTTC
V: TRBV7-9; size: .; J: TRBJ2-7; D: .; CDR3: CASGSPYEQYF; DNA: TGTGCCAGCGGCAGCCCCTACGAGCAGTACTTC
V: TRBV2; size: .; J: TRBJ2-3; D: .; CDR3: CASSEPRTQYF; DNA: TGTGCCAGCAGTGAACCCCGTACGCAGTATTTT
V: TRBV4-2; size: few; J: TRBJ1-5; D: .; CDR3: CASSQGGGAGWMNQPQHF; DNA: TGTGCCAGCAGCCAAGGGGGGGGCGCCGGTTGGATGAATCAGCCCCAGCATTTT
V: TRBV29-1; size: .; J: TRBJ1-1; D: .; CDR3: CSVLRNTEAFF; DNA: TGCAGCGTTCTACGGAACACTGAAGCTTTCTTT